This T cell receptor beta chain was retrieved from a study of blood T cell repertoires in COVID-19. The CDR3 is made up of 16 amino acids. The ends were cut back, 5 bases at V and 1 base at J, with 15 bases in the middle. CDR1 and CDR2 from the germline V gene are SGHTA and FQGNSA. The authors' processing: Estimated nucleated cell counts came from reference gene primer amplification. Using immunoSEQ multiplex PCR, the repertoire was profiled, and TCRdb retains in-frame clones only, with some absent. The V and J calls and the clone size are those of that table, but D and trimming were determined from the DNA. The profile shows a few hundred thousand clones, about four fifths of them singletons.

The material sequenced was peripheral blood. The sequence came from a woman aged 40 to 50 who had recovered from COVID-19. The chain recombines TRBV7-2 with TRBJ1-5, with TRBD1 as a possible D gene (6 bases). CDR3 sequence (DNA): TGTGCCAGCAGCCCTAGGGGGAGATTGAGCAATCAGCCCCAGCATTTT. Amino acid sequence: CASSPRGRLSNQPQHF.